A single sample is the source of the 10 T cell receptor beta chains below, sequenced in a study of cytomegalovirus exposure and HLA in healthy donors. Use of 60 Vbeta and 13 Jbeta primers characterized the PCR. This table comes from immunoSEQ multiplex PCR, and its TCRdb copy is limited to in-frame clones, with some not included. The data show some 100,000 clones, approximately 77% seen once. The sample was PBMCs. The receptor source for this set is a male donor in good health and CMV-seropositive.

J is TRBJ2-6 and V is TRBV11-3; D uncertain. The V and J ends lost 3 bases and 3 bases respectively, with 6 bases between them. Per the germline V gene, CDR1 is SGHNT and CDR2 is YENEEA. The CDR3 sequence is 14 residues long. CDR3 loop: CASSFSGGANVLTF. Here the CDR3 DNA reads TGTGCCAGCAGCTTCTCGGGTGGGGCCAACGTCCTGACTTTC.

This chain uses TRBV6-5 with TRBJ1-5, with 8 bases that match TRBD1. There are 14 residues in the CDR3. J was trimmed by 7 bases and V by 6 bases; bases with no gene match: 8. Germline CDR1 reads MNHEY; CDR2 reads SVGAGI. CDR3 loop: CASSPDRGRQPQHF. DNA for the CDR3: TGTGCCAGCAGCCCCGACAGGGGACGGCAGCCCCAGCATTTT.

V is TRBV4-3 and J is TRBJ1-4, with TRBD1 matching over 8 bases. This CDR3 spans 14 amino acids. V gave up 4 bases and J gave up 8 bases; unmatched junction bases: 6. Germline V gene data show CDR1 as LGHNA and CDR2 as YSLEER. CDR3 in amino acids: CASSRDRLLEKLFF. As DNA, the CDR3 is TGCGCCAGCAGCCGGGACAGGTTATTAGAAAAACTGTTTTTT.

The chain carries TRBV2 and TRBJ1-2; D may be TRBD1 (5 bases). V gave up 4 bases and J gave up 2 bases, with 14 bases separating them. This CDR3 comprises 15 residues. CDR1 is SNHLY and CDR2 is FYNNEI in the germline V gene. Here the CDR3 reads CASSGDVAGNYGYTF. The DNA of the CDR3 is TGTGCCAGCAGTGGAGACGTGGCAGGGAACTATGGCTACACCTTC. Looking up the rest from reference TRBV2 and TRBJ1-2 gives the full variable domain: EPEVTQTPSHQVTQMGQEVILRCVPISNHLYFYWYRQILGQKVEFLVSFYNNEISEKSEIFDDQFSVERPDGSNFTLKIRSTKLEDSAMYFCASSGDVAGNYGYTFGSGTRLTVV.

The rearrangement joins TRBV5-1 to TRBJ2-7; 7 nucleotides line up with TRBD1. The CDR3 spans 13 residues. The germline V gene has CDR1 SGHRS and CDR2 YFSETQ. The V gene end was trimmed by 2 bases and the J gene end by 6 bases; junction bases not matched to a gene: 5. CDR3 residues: CASSLQGTREQYF. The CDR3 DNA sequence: TGCGCCAGCAGCTTACAGGGGACGCGCGAGCAGTACTTC.

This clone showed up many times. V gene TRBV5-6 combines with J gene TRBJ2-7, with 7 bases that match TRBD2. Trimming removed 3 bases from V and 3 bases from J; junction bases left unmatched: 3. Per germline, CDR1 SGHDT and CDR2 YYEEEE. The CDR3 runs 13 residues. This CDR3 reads CASSWGGDYEQYF. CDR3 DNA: TGTGCCAGCAGCTGGGGGGGGGACTACGAGCAGTACTTC.

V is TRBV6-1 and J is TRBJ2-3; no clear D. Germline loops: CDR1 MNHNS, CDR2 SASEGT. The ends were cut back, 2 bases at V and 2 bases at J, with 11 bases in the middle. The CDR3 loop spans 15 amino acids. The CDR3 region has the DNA TGTGCCAGCAGTGAACATAGACTCGTCACAGATACGCAGTATTTT. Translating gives CASSEHRLVTDTQYF.

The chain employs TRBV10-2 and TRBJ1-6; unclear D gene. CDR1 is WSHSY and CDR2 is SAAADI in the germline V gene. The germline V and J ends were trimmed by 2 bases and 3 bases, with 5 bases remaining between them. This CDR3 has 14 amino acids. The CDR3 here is CASSEQLYNSPLHF. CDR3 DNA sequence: TGCGCCAGCAGTGAGCAACTCTATAATTCACCCCTCCACTTT.

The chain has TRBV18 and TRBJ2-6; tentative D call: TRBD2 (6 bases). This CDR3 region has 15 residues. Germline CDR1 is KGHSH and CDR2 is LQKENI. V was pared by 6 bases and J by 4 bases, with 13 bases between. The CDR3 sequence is CASSLGGDGANVLTF. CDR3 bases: TGTGCCAGCTCCCTCGGAGGGGACGGGGCCAACGTCCTGACTTTC.

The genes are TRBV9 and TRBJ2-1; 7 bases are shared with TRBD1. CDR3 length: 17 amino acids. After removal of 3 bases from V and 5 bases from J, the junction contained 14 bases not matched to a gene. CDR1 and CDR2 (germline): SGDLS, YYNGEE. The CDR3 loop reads CASSERVSDRTNNEQFF. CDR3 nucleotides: TGTGCCAGCAGCGAACGGGTATCGGACAGGACAAACAATGAGCAGTTCTTC.